The source of this TCR beta chain is a study of T cell responses to AZD1222 COVID-19 vaccine. TCRdb's copy holds only in-frame clones and misses some; the assay was immunoSEQ multiplex PCR. This table has 130,000 to 150,000 clones, around 91% appearing once. Study-wide results and limits: Spike regions recognized by vaccine-associated CD4 TCRs spanned the protein, led by 160-218 and 743-854. Donors in the cohort were predominantly white British and more often female, and clonal diversity was possibly underestimated. Spike-specific TCR breadth and depth rose after two AZD1222 doses. Sampling captured repertoires only after the peak T cell response.

Per the germline V gene, CDR1 is SGHDT and CDR2 is YYEEEE. The junction had 5 bases not matched to a gene; V was cut back by 4 bases and J by 8 bases. The CDR3 sequence is 12 residues long. This clone showed up just once. Its antigen is not identified. This sequence joins TRBV5-6 and TRBJ1-2, with 7 bases lining up with TRBD1. The starting material was peripheral blood, obtained on day 0 of AZD1222 vaccination. This clonotype was sampled from an adult in good health. The DNA of the CDR3 is TGTGCCAGCAGCGCGGGACAGTGGGGCTACACCTTC. It translates to CASSAGQWGYTF.